The 8 T cell receptor beta chains reported below all come from one sample, sequenced in a study of glioma-infiltrating T cells after dendritic cell vaccination (dated by TCRdb to about 2016). Libraries were made using the immunoSEQ multiplex PCR assay. Imported from immuneACCESS, the table was reduced by TCRdb to in-frame sequences with V and J called. These copies leave out some clones; in studies compared against another copy, an unresolved V gene accounts for under half, and the cause of the remainder is not known. The sample table records approximately 22,000 clones; around 79% of these occur just once. About 34% of the sample rests with the top ten. The source material was blood, sampled before dendritic cell vaccination. The receptors stem from a human donor with glioblastoma.

The rearrangement uses TRBV11-3 and TRBJ2-1; D remains unclear. CDR3 length: 14 amino acids. The ends were cut back, 0 bases at V and 6 bases at J, with 9 bases in the middle. The germline V gene has CDR1 SGHNT and CDR2 YENEEA. Written as DNA, the CDR3 is TGTGCCAGCAGCTTAGACTCGGTTGGCAATGAGCAGTTCTTC. Translating it yields CASSLDSVGNEQFF.

J is TRBJ2-2 and V is TRBV7-2, with 7 bases aligning to TRBD2. The J segment lost 7 bases and the V segment lost 2 bases, leaving 1 base of the junction unmatched. Germline lookup yields CDR1 SGHTA and CDR2 FQGNSA. The CDR3 consists of 13 residues. The CDR3: CASSLTSVGELFF. The CDR3, as DNA: TGTGCCAGCAGCTTAACTAGCGTCGGGGAGCTGTTTTTT.

The chain couples TRBV18 to TRBJ2-3; TRBD2 agrees at 9 bases. This CDR3 has 16 amino acids. V lost 2 bases and J lost 2; bases outside the gene matches: 5. The germline V gene encodes CDR1 KGHSH and CDR2 LQKENI. The CDR3 sequence is CASSPAIAGVTDTQYF. Here the CDR3 DNA reads TGTGCCAGCTCACCAGCTATAGCGGGAGTCACAGATACGCAGTATTTT.

The chain links TRBV28 to TRBJ2-7, with 14 bases that match TRBD2. The CDR3 contains 15 residues. Germline V gives CDR1 MDHEN, CDR2 SYDVKM. Unmatched junction bases numbered 5, after V lost 6 bases and J lost 4 bases. The CDR3 is CASRQTSGRVYEQYF. CDR3 DNA sequence: TGTGCCAGCAGGCAGACTAGCGGGAGGGTGTACGAGCAGTACTTC. Full variable domain (remainder filled in from reference TRBV28 and TRBJ2-7): DVKVTQSSRYLVKRTGEKVFLECVQDMDHENMFWYRQDPGLGLRLIYFSYDVKMKEKGDIPEGYSVSREKKERFSLILESASTNQTSMYLCASRQTSGRVYEQYFGPGTRLTVT.

The genes are TRBV2 and TRBJ2-7; TRBD2 is a possible D gene (6 bases). V lost 5 bases and J 6 bases, leaving 17 bases between the germline ends. CDR3 size: 14 residues. CDR1 and CDR2 (germline): SNHLY, FYNNEI. The CDR3 nucleotides are TGTGCCAGCAGTTTCATGGGCCAGGAGGGCGAGCAGTACTTC. It specifies CASSFMGQEGEQYF.

The gene calls are TRBV18 and TRBJ1-1; 9 bases fit TRBD1. Germline loops: CDR1 KGHSH, CDR2 LQKENI. V lost 0 bases, J lost 3 bases, and 11 bases stayed unmatched. This CDR3 region has 18 residues. The CDR3 is CASSPPLTYRTGDTEAFF. CDR3 nucleotide sequence: TGTGCCAGCTCACCACCGCTCACATATAGGACAGGGGACACTGAAGCTTTCTTT.

The chain carries TRBV6-6 and TRBJ2-2; 8 nucleotides align to TRBD1. The CDR3 covers 15 residues. V dropped 5 bases and J dropped 4; count of bases not matched to a gene: 6. Germline CDR1 reads MNHNY; CDR2 reads SVGAGI (reference sequence). This CDR3 is CASSADRGVTGELFF. Written as DNA, the CDR3 is TGTGCCAGCAGTGCTGACAGGGGAGTCACCGGGGAGCTGTTTTTT.

The rearrangement joins TRBV7-9 to TRBJ2-7, with 10 bases that match TRBD2. Germline loops: CDR1 SEHNR, CDR2 FQNEAQ (reference sequence). The CDR3 loop spans 19 amino acids. J lost 0 bases, V lost 4 bases, and 15 bases had no gene match. Here the CDR3 reads CASSSFSASGSGSSYEQYF. DNA of the CDR3: TGTGCCAGCAGCTCCTTCAGTGCTAGCGGGAGTGGCAGCTCCTACGAGCAGTACTTC.